Described below is a single TCR beta chain sequence and its context. Antigen: not known. These donors were members of the roughly 110-subject validation cohort, a group separate from the approximately 700-subject first cohort. Here immunoSEQ multiplex PCR was the method, and the copy in TCRdb shows in-frame clones only, minus some. The profile shows fewer than 250,000 clones, approximately 90% of them singletons. This specimen belongs to a study of cytomegalovirus exposure and HLA in healthy donors. Study-wide results and caveats: In vitro checks showed that a few CMV-associated chains really do target CMV antigens. The classifier reportedly diagnosed cytomegalovirus status with high sensitivity and specificity. Cytomegalovirus association was assigned to 150 to 200 TCR beta chains.

Germline V gene sequence: CDR1 SQVTM, CDR2 ANQGSEA. The CDR3 contains 14 residues. The V gene end was trimmed by 7 bases and the J gene end by 0 bases; junction bases not matched to a gene: 6. The J gene is TRBJ2-3, the V gene TRBV29-1, with 8 bases lining up with TRBD2. The sample taken for sequencing was PBMCs. The TCR comes from a young man in good health and CMV-seronegative. The CDR3 reads CSGGLAGSTDTQYF. Here the CDR3 DNA reads TGCAGCGGCGGATTAGCGGGGAGCACAGATACGCAGTATTTT.